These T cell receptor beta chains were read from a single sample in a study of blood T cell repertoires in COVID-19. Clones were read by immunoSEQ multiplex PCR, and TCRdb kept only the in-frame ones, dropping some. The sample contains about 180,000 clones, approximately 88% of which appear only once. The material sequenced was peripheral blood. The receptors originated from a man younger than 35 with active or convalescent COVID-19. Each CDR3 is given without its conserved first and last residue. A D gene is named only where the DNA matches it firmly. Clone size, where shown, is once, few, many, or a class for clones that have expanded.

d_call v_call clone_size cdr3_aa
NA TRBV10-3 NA AIRGGSGNTIY
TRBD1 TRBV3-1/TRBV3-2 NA ASSQDNGSRRGRGETQY
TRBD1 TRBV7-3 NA ASSLTGGAETQY
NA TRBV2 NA ASIKGQSAYEQY
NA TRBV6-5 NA ASSYSGRVSF
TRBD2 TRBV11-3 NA ASSPGASGFQETQY
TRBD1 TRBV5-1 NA ASSSLPGQGYEQY
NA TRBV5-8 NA ASSYPGQSIYGYT
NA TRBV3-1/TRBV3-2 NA ASSQEEVPDTQY
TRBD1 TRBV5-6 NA ASSLLGQGNEQY
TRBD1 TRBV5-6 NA ASSRTGSDYGYT
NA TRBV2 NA ASSGWTVNTEAF
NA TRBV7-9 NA ASSPRVPTYNEQF
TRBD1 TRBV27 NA ASRKDRVGQPQH
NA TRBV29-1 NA SVGRLSTDTQY
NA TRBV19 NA ASSWTDPTDTQY
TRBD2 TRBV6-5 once ASKQRGYNEQF
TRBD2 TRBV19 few ASSPHWGGGAQETQY
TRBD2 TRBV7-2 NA ASSSTSGSDIQY
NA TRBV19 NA ASSKASSSGANVLT
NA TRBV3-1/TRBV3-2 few ASSLKGSGYTEAF
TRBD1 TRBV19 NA ASVQTGAGNYGYT
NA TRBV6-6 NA ASSQDRSRSSPLH
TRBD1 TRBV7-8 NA ASSPNRGRMAGELF
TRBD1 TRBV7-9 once ASSPWTGQETQY
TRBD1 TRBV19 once ASTEPGQGNQPQH
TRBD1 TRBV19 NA ASTTGGRNTIY
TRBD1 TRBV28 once ASSSAGGGNEKLF
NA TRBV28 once ASTLTPGEQY
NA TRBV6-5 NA ASSYYPGRSYEQY
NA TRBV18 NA ASSLFLQESHANTGELF
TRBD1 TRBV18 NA ASSPAEGQGAEKLF
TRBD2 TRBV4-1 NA ASRTAPGLAYTSYNEQF
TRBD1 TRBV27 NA ASRPLDRYNEQF